The text below deals with one T cell receptor beta chain. This entry comes from a study of blood T cell repertoires in COVID-19. Study context: Spain, Italy and the United States supplied samples that represented acute and convalescent COVID-19.

Adults between about 18 and 95 years of age took part from under 25 US areas. The authors' processing: Amplifying reference gene primers gave estimates of nucleated cell counts. Sequenced by immunoSEQ multiplex PCR; TCRdb stores in-frame clones only, minus some. V and J calls and clone size are copied from that table; D and trimming were computed from the DNA. The sample lists roughly 260,000 clones; approximately 90% were seen once. Material: PBMCs or T cells enriched from blood (not recorded which). The clonotype was recovered from a human donor in a cohort exposed to, infected with or recovered from COVID-19 (not recorded which). The donor label of this sample is uncertain.

DNA of the CDR3: TGTGCCAGCAGCGTTAGCGGGGGGGCCGCCTACAATGAGCAGTTCTTC. This sequence encodes CASSVSGGAAYNEQFF. The chain links TRBV9 to TRBJ2-1, with 11 positions matching TRBD2. The CDR3 has 16 residues. Germline V lookup: CDR1 SGDLS, CDR2 YYNGEE. The trim removed 2 bases at V and 2 bases at J, leaving 3 bases unmatched.